This T cell receptor beta chain was sequenced during a study of T cell repertoires in cytomegalovirus infection. Study details: Matching HLA type and CMV infection were both indicated by public TCR beta signatures.

Each CDR3 protein gets one entry after TCRdb re-called the reads with MiXCR. The sample gives 130,000 or so distinct CDR3 sequences, roughly 6% of which show up once; about a sixth is in the top ten. General study points: HLA-C-restricted TCR beta clonotypes specific for CMV led the ex vivo response.

On this clonotype: Its antigen is currently unknown.

Trimming cost V 3 bases and J 0 bases, with 12 bases left between them. This CDR3 is 16 amino acids long. Germline loops: CDR1 SGHDN, CDR2 FVKESK. The clonotype originates from a human donor in good health (CMV status not recorded). Some clones in this sample may be carry-over from other donors' samples. This rearrangement joins TRBV14 to TRBJ1-3; D might be TRBD1 (5 bases). The specimen sequenced was PBMCs. In DNA, the CDR3 is TGTGCCAGCAGCCATCACACAGGAGACTCTGGAAACACCATATATTTT. Its protein is CASSHHTGDSGNTIYF.